Presented here are 27 T cell receptor beta chains from one specimen sequenced in a study of T cell repertoires in cytomegalovirus infection. MiXCR was run by TCRdb on the reads, yielding one entry per CDR3 protein. The repertoire holds about 900,000 distinct CDR3 sequences, with approximately 31% as singletons. The antigens of these receptors remain unknown. The source material was cultured CD8+ T cells from PBMCs, sampled from culture after CMV antigen stimulation. Receptor source: a human donor in good health (CMV status not recorded). Some clones in this sample may be carry-over from other donors' samples.

A few counts support this clonotype. The rearrangement links TRBV6-1 to TRBJ1-1, with TRBD1 identical over 10 bases. The germline gives CDR1 MNHNS, CDR2 SASEGT. The CDR3 length is 15 residues. The junction had 8 bases not matched to a gene; V was cut back by 5 bases and J by 5 bases. The CDR3 loop is CASSKTGGAGTEAFF. The DNA for the CDR3 is TGTGCCAGCAGTAAGACAGGGGGCGCGGGGACTGAAGCTTTCTTT.

The chain uses TRBV20-1 and TRBJ1-1, with D possibly being TRBD1 (6 bases). V lost 1 base and J lost 1, with 13 bases in between. This CDR3 is built from 15 residues. Germline V gene sequence: CDR1 DFQATT, CDR2 SNEGSKA (reference sequence). The CDR3 DNA reads TGCAGTGCTAGAGCTGGGGGACATTCGAACACTGAAGCTTTCTTT. This sequence encodes CSARAGGHSNTEAFF.

The chain links TRBV11-3 to TRBJ2-6, with D perhaps TRBD1 (6 bases). The germline V and J ends were trimmed by 5 bases and 4 bases, with 12 bases remaining between them. The CDR3 totals 15 residues. The germline CDR1 and CDR2 sequences are SGHNT and YENEEA. DNA for the CDR3: TGTGCCAGCAGCCCCAGGGGCCCCGGGGCCAACGTCCTGACTTTC. Encoded protein: CASSPRGPGANVLTF.

The chain recombines TRBV6-5 with TRBJ1-2; 8 bases fit TRBD1. The length of the CDR3 is 15 residues. J gave up 3 bases and V 1 base, and 4 bases lay outside the gene matches. From germline, CDR1 is MNHEY and CDR2 SVGAGI. The CDR3 spells CASSYWTGMDYGYTF. DNA of the CDR3: TGTGCCAGCAGTTACTGGACAGGGATGGACTATGGCTACACCTTC.

This clonotype was observed a few times. The V and J genes are TRBV6-4 and TRBJ1-6, with a possible D match to TRBD1 (5 bases). This CDR3 spans 12 amino acids. Germline assignment: CDR1 MRHNA and CDR2 SNTAGT. The germline V and J ends were trimmed by 2 bases and 10 bases, with 6 bases remaining between them. The CDR3 region is CASSDGGSPLHF. The CDR3 nucleotides are TGTGCCAGCAGTGACGGGGGATCACCCCTCCACTTT.

The chain couples TRBV7-9 to TRBJ2-1; either TRBD1 or TRBD2 may supply D (6 bases each). Trimming left V 5 bases short and J 9 bases short, with 14 bases between. CDR1 SEHNR and CDR2 FQNEAQ come from the germline V gene (reference sequence). CDR3 length: 13 amino acids. CDR3 in amino acids: CASSPRGPGEQFF. For the CDR3, the DNA is TGTGCCAGCAGCCCCCGGGGGCCCGGTGAGCAGTTCTTC.

The chain is built from TRBV6-5 and TRBJ2-7; a weak D match, TRBD2 (7 bases). Per the germline V gene, CDR1 is MNHEY and CDR2 is SVGAGI. V lost 2 bases and J lost 7, with 15 bases in between. The CDR3 has 14 residues. CDR3 in amino acids: CASSYGGALLEQYF. The DNA of the CDR3 is TGTGCCAGCAGTTACGGGGGGGCGCTTCTAGAGCAGTACTTC.

This clonotype turned up a few times. The gene calls are TRBV6-5 and TRBJ2-3; 8 bases are shared with TRBD2. V trimming: 6 bases; J trimming: 2 bases; junction bases outside the gene matches: 10. This CDR3 is built from 16 residues. The germline V gene encodes CDR1 MNHEY and CDR2 SVGAGI. The CDR3 DNA reads TGTGCCAGCAGCTTTCGGGGGGGCTATGACACAGATACGCAGTATTTT. Translation gives CASSFRGGYDTDTQYF.

This clonotype was observed at least ten times. The chain employs TRBV7-8 and TRBJ2-7, with a possible D match to TRBD1 (6 bases). Trimming cost V 4 bases and J 3 bases, with 16 bases left between them. In germline, CDR1 is SGHVS, CDR2 FQNEAQ. The CDR3 has 15 residues. The chain's CDR3 is CASSSGTLPHYEQYF. Written as DNA, the CDR3 is TGTGCCAGCAGCTCGGGGACACTCCCTCACTACGAGCAGTACTTC.

Many counts were recorded for this clonotype. The chain has TRBV6-1 and TRBJ1-1; TRBD1 might be the D (6 bases). The ends were cut back, 5 bases at V and 8 bases at J, with 9 bases in the middle. CDR1 and CDR2 from the germline V gene are MNHNS and SASEGT. This CDR3 contains 11 residues. CDR3 sequence: CASSSGQEAFF. DNA of the CDR3: TGTGCCAGCAGTTCGGGACAAGAAGCTTTCTTT.

This clonotype was detected a few times. This chain links TRBV6-5 with TRBJ1-2, with 10 bases lining up with TRBD1. The ends lost 2 bases at V and 7 bases at J; junction bases unmatched: 7. CDR1 and CDR2 (germline): MNHEY, SVGAGI. CDR3 size: 15 residues. CDR3 nucleotide sequence: TGTGCCAGCAGTTACCTCGAGACAGGGGGCGGTGGCTACACCTTC. This sequence encodes CASSYLETGGGGYTF.

This clonotype was recorded a few times. The chain links TRBV7-8 to TRBJ2-5; 11 bases fit TRBD2. With V trimmed by 1 base and J by 7 bases, 8 bases remained unmatched. The CDR3 contains 16 residues. CDR1 and CDR2 (germline): SGHVS, FQNEAQ. The CDR3 protein is CASSLVPSGGRATQYF. The CDR3 coding sequence is TGTGCCAGCAGCTTAGTACCTAGCGGGGGGCGAGCGACCCAGTACTTC.

J is TRBJ1-5 and V is TRBV6-5; TRBD1 agrees at 8 bases. Germline lookup yields CDR1 MNHEY and CDR2 SVGAGI. CDR3 length: 13 residues. The V segment lost 6 bases and the J segment 5 bases; nucleotides outside the gene matches: 3. CDR3 bases: TGTGCCAGCAGCGCAGGGGGCTATCAGCCCCAGCATTTT. Amino acids: CASSAGGYQPQHF.

This chain joins TRBV27 and TRBJ2-7, with D possibly called TRBD1 or TRBD2 (6 bases each). With 6 bases removed from V and 0 bases from J, the gap between germline ends came to 12 bases. This CDR3 region has 14 residues. Germline V lookup: CDR1 MNHEY, CDR2 SMNVEV (reference sequence). CDR3 sequence reads: CASRRRGSSYEQYV. As DNA, the CDR3 is TGTGCCAGCAGGCGGAGGGGGAGCTCCTACGAGCAGTACGTC.

This clonotype was counted a few times. The V and J genes are TRBV7-6 and TRBJ2-1, with 11 positions matching TRBD2. CDR1 is SGHVS, CDR2 FNYEAQ, per germline. V shed 1 base, J shed 5 bases, and the junction held 16 bases outside the gene matches. This CDR3 has 20 amino acids. The CDR3 reads CASSLVSFSGGAKYDNEQFF. The DNA of the CDR3 is TGTGCCAGCAGCTTAGTATCTTTTAGCGGGGGGGCAAAATACGACAATGAGCAGTTCTTC.

This clonotype has a handful of counts. This sequence joins TRBV6-6 and TRBJ1-2; perhaps TRBD1 as D (5 bases). Germline CDR1 reads MNHNY; CDR2 reads SVGAGI (reference sequence). The CDR3 runs to 12 residues. Trimming pared 10 bases from V and 8 bases from J, leaving 17 bases between. The CDR3 here is CATQDIYMGYTF. CDR3 nucleotides: TGTGCCACTCAGGACATATATATGGGCTACACCTTC.

This rearrangement joins TRBV12-3 or TRBV12-4 to TRBJ1-2; D remains ambiguous. The CDR3 totals 15 residues. V was shortened by 2 bases and J by 8 bases, with 18 bases between the two germline ends. In DNA form, the CDR3 reads TGTGCCAGCAGTTTACCTCTGATGGGGTTCTTCGGCTACACCTTC. Translating gives CASSLPLMGFFGYTF.

This clonotype showed up many times. This rearrangement joins TRBV28 to TRBJ1-5, with D unclear. This CDR3 is 14 amino acids long. The ends were cut back, 3 bases at V and 4 bases at J, with 10 bases in the middle. Looked up from germline, CDR1 is MDHEN and CDR2 is SYDVKM. This CDR3 reads CASSFRGLNQPQHF. DNA for the CDR3: TGTGCCAGCAGTTTTCGGGGTCTGAATCAGCCCCAGCATTTT.

The rearrangement joins TRBV6-2 or TRBV6-3 to TRBJ2-3; tentative D call: TRBD2 (5 bases). Trimming pared 4 bases from V and 1 base from J, leaving 12 bases between. Germline CDR1 is MNHEY and CDR2 is SVGEGT. The CDR3 extends over 15 amino acids. The CDR3 DNA reads TGTGCCAGCAGTTTTCTAGCAGAGGGCACAGATACGCAGTATTTT. Its translation is CASSFLAEGTDTQYF.

Remarks on this clonotype: Mismatch with germline at one junction end may stem from a read error. The V gene is TRBV4-1, the J gene TRBJ1-4; a possible D gene is TRBD1 (5 bases). This CDR3 is built from 16 residues. Germline lookup yields CDR1 MGHRA and CDR2 YSYEKL. The chain's CDR3 is CAGSRAVRDGNEKLFF. CDR3 DNA: TGCGCCGGCAGCCGAGCAGTCAGGGATGGTAATGAAAAACTGTTTTTT.

The rearrangement joins TRBV14 to TRBJ2-2; D is possibly TRBD2 (7 bases). The V gene's germline CDR1 is SGHDN and CDR2 FVKESK. Trimming left V 4 bases short and J 5 bases short, with 14 bases between. This CDR3 contains 15 residues. The CDR3 DNA is TGTGCCAGCAGCCGGTCGGGGGGCGTTACCGGGGAGCTGTTTTTT. It translates to CASSRSGGVTGELFF.

The chain links TRBV15 to TRBJ2-1; D tentatively reads TRBD1 or TRBD2 (5 bases each). V gave up 6 bases and J gave up 0 bases, with 12 bases separating them. This CDR3 has 15 amino acids. CDR1 and CDR2 (germline): LNHNV, YYDKDF (reference sequence). As DNA, the CDR3 is TGTGCCACCAGTCTCGGGGCAAGCTCCTACAATGAGCAGTTCTTC. Its protein product is CATSLGASSYNEQFF. The entire variable domain, with the rest obtained from reference TRBV15 and TRBJ2-1, is as follows: DAMVIQNPRYQVTQFGKPVTLSCSQTLNHNVMYWYQQKSSQAPKLLFHYYDKDFNNEADTPDNFQSRRPNTSFCFLDIRSPGLGDTAMYLCATSLGASSYNEQFFGPGTRLTVL.

This clonotype was counted only a few times. V and J are TRBV7-3 and TRBJ2-1; the match to TRBD1 covers 9 bases. Germline trimming cut 3 bases from V and 8 bases from J; bases unmatched to any gene: 11. Germline values: CDR1 SGHTA, CDR2 FQGTGA. The CDR3 covers 16 residues. The CDR3 bases are TGTGCCAGCAGCTTGGGACAGGGAATGGCCGGCGATGAGCAGTTCTTC. Encoded protein: CASSLGQGMAGDEQFF.

The chain recombines TRBV5-6 with TRBJ1-6; D is possibly TRBD1 (6 bases). Germline V gene sequence: CDR1 SGHDT, CDR2 YYEEEE. There are 18 residues in the CDR3. Trimming removed 1 base at V and 0 bases at J, with 14 bases between. Written as DNA, the CDR3 is TGTGCCAGCAGCTTGCCACCAACAGGGAGCTCCTATAATTCACCCCTCCACTTT. This codes for CASSLPPTGSSYNSPLHF.

This clonotype was observed a few times. The chain employs TRBV5-1 and TRBJ2-1; no clear D gene. CDR3 length: 13 residues. Germline CDR1 SGHRS, CDR2 YFSETQ. Trimming left V 5 bases short and J 3 bases short, with 9 bases between. CDR3 DNA sequence: TGCGCCAGCAGGGACCTGGTCTACAATGAGCAGTTCTTC. It translates to CASRDLVYNEQFF.

This clonotype was picked up a small number of times. This chain uses TRBV28 with TRBJ1-2; D call uncertain. Germline V lookup: CDR1 MDHEN, CDR2 SYDVKM. CDR3 length equals 16 residues. Trimming pared 4 bases from V and 5 bases from J, leaving 20 bases between. For the CDR3, the DNA is TGTGCCAGCAGTTCACCATCGAGCGACATCCTTTATGGCTACACCTTC. Translated: CASSSPSSDILYGYTF.

This clonotype was counted a few times. The gene calls are TRBV11-2 and TRBJ2-1; D call uncertain. This CDR3 has 13 residues. The V gene lost 3 bases and the J gene lost 8 bases, with 11 bases spanning the gap. Germline V gene data show CDR1 as SGHAT and CDR2 as FQNNGV. The CDR3 loop is CASSFPRNYEQFF. CDR3 nucleotides: TGTGCCAGCAGCTTTCCCAGGAACTATGAGCAGTTCTTC.